This T cell receptor beta chain emerged from a study of blood T cell repertoires in COVID-19. Study-wide context: T cells, B-cell-depleted T cells, or PBMCs supplied cDNA or gDNA.

Per the study methods: Amplified reference gene primers provided the basis for estimating nucleated cell counts. Measured with immunoSEQ multiplex PCR; TCRdb has only the in-frame clones, and not every one. The V and J calls and clone size were taken over from that table, and D and trimming were inferred from the DNA. This table holds about 97,000 clones, 90% found once. The CDR3 consists of 15 residues. The V end was cut by 7 bases, the J end by 5 bases, with 18 bases between. CDR1 is SGHDT, CDR2 YYEEEE, per germline. This clone was observed a few times. Sequencing was carried out using peripheral blood. This sequence originates from a man aged 60 to 75 with acute or convalescent COVID-19. The chain is built from TRBV5-6 and TRBJ2-2, with D uncertain. The CDR3 coding sequence is TGTGCCAGCCATGCGGTGACGGATCATACCGGGGAGCTGTTTTTT. Its protein is CASHAVTDHTGELFF.